A single sample gave rise to the 22 T cell receptor beta chains below, sequenced in a study of blood T cell repertoires in COVID-19. Data came from immunoSEQ multiplex PCR; TCRdb stores just in-frame clones and leaves some out. The data show 84,000 or so clones, about 83% seen once. The material sequenced was peripheral blood. These receptors were obtained from a woman of 80 years or more with acute or convalescent COVID-19.

A word on this clone: Germline and junction disagree at one end, which may indicate a read error. The chain couples TRBV28 to TRBJ1-4; no reliable D call. The CDR3 consists of 12 residues. Germline V gene sequence: CDR1 MDHEN, CDR2 SYDVKM. The CDR3 spells CASRDPNEKLFF. As DNA, the CDR3 is TGTGCCAGCAGAGATCCGAATGAGAAACTGTTTTTT.

The rearrangement links TRBV7-9 to TRBJ2-3; 14 bases fit TRBD2. Germline CDR1 reads SEHNR; CDR2 reads FQNEAQ (reference sequence). The CDR3 is made up of 16 amino acids. V was clipped by 4 bases and J by 1 base; unmatched bases: 1. For the CDR3, the DNA is TGTGCCAGCAGCTCGGGACTAGCGGGAGGCACAGATACGCAGTATTTT. Encoded protein: CASSSGLAGGTDTQYF. The full variable domain, with the rest looked up from reference TRBV7-9 and TRBJ2-3, is DTGVSQNPRHKITKRGQNVTFRCDPISEHNRLYWYRQTLGQGPEFLTYFQNEAQLEKSRLLSDRFSAERPKGSFSTLEIQRTEQGDSAMYLCASSSGLAGGTDTQYFGPGTRLTVL.

This clone was found once. The chain has TRBV14 and TRBJ2-7; possible D gene TRBD2, 5 bases. From germline, CDR1 is SGHDN and CDR2 FVKESK. The CDR3 consists of 12 residues. The V end lost 6 bases, the J end lost 3 bases, and 9 bases lay between the germline ends. The CDR3 sequence: CASRGAGYEQYF. The CDR3 DNA reads as TGTGCCAGCAGGGGAGCAGGCTACGAGCAGTACTTC.

Written as DNA, the CDR3 is TGTGCCAGCTCACCTCGCGATGGGGCCAACGTCCTGACTTTC. This sequence encodes CASSPRDGANVLTF. The chain uses TRBV18 and TRBJ2-6, with D unresolved. Germline loops: CDR1 KGHSH, CDR2 LQKENI. The CDR3 consists of 14 residues. Between the trimmed V and J ends, which lost 3 bases and 3 bases, there was a span of 6 bases.

V and J are TRBV9 and TRBJ1-2; no firm D call. Trimming took 4 bases from V and 2 from J, leaving 15 bases between them. The CDR3 is 15 residues long. The V gene's germline CDR1 is SGDLS and CDR2 YYNGEE. Here the CDR3 reads CASSTTLAGNYGYTF. As DNA, the CDR3 is TGTGCCAGCAGCACAACATTGGCGGGGAACTATGGCTACACCTTC.

The chain is built from TRBV24-1 and TRBJ2-4; TRBD2 might be the D (6 bases). Looked up from germline, CDR1 is KGHDR and CDR2 is SFDVKD. V was clipped by 11 bases and J by 0 bases, with 16 bases between them. The CDR3 loop spans 15 amino acids. CDR3: CASQGLGIAKNIQYF. Here the CDR3 DNA reads TGTGCCAGCCAGGGACTCGGCATAGCCAAAAACATTCAGTACTTC.

This chain connects TRBV29-1 to TRBJ1-4; 9 bases align to TRBD1. This CDR3 is 14 amino acids long. Trimming removed 3 bases from V and 8 bases from J; junction bases left unmatched: 7. Germline loops: CDR1 SQVTM, CDR2 ANQGSEA. The CDR3 DNA reads TGCAGCGTTGATATACAGGGGGCTTCGGAAAAACTGTTTTTT. Its translation: CSVDIQGASEKLFF. Combining the CDR3 with reference TRBV29-1 and TRBJ1-4 gives the whole variable domain SAVISQKPSRDICQRGTSLTIQCQVDSQVTMMFWYRQQPGQSLTLIATANQGSEATYESGFVIDKFPISRPNLTFSTLTVSNMSPEDSSIYLCSVDIQGASEKLFFGSGTQLSVL.

The CDR3 DNA is TGTGCCAGCAGATCTCCTCTGGGAGCCTCCTACGAGCAGTACTTC. It codes for CASRSPLGASYEQYF. This chain joins TRBV28 and TRBJ2-7, with D perhaps TRBD2 (5 bases). V lost 6 bases and J 0 bases, leaving 15 bases between the germline ends. The germline gives CDR1 MDHEN, CDR2 SYDVKM. The length of the CDR3 is 15 residues.

The chain couples TRBV21-1 to TRBJ2-5; TRBD1 is the table's D call, not checked against the DNA. TRBV21-1 is described as a pseudogene. There are 16 residues in the CDR3. The CDR3 sequence: CASSRFRDRGQEVQYF. The CDR3 coding sequence is TGTGCCAGCAGCAGATTCCGGGACAGGGGACAAGAGGTCCAGTACTTC.

V and J are TRBV5-1 and TRBJ1-6, with TRBD1 matching 9 bases. The CDR3 is 20 amino acids. Germline V CDR1 and CDR2: SGHRS, YFSETQ. With V trimmed by 0 bases and J by 0 bases, 10 bases remained unmatched. The CDR3, as DNA: TGCGCCAGCAGCTTGGATGGACAGGGGCCAGGGAGCTCCTATAATTCACCCCTCCACTTT. Translating it yields CASSLDGQGPGSSYNSPLHF.

This clone was seen only a few times. The chain is built from TRBV5-4 and TRBJ2-7; 9 bases fit TRBD2. Trimming took 5 bases from V and 6 from J; bases not matched to a gene: 12. Germline CDR1 is SGHNT and CDR2 is YYREEE (reference sequence). The CDR3 covers 15 residues. Here the CDR3 reads CASRPASGTSVEQYF. The CDR3 DNA is TGTGCCAGCAGACCGGCTAGCGGGACGTCTGTCGAGCAGTACTTC.

The chain combines TRBV13 with TRBJ2-5; a weak D match, TRBD2 (6 bases). CDR1 PRHDT and CDR2 FYEKMQ come from the germline V gene (reference sequence). V was cut by 5 bases and J by 5 bases, with 21 bases left in between. CDR3 length: 16 amino acids. The CDR3 sequence is CASSPPGLSARETQYF. Written as DNA, the CDR3 is TGTGCCAGCAGCCCTCCGGGACTTAGTGCCCGGGAGACCCAGTACTTC.

V gene TRBV7-2 combines with J gene TRBJ2-2; maybe TRBD2 (6 bases). The CDR3 has 17 amino acids. V lost 2 bases to trimming and J lost 6 bases, with 19 bases between them. Germline V gene lookup returns CDR1 SGHTA and CDR2 FQGNSA. CDR3: CASSLIGGRNKAGELFF. The CDR3 coding sequence is TGTGCCAGCAGCTTAATCGGGGGAAGAAATAAGGCCGGGGAGCTGTTTTTT.

The rearrangement uses TRBV15 and TRBJ1-5; D unresolved. The CDR3 extends over 16 amino acids. CDR1 and CDR2 from the germline V gene are LNHNV and YYDKDF (reference sequence). The V end lost 0 bases, the J end lost 0 bases, and 9 bases lay between the germline ends. The CDR3 bases are TGTGCCACCAGCAGAGATCAGGTCTATAGCAATCAGCCCCAGCATTTT. The encoded protein is CATSRDQVYSNQPQHF.

V gene TRBV7-9 combines with J gene TRBJ1-1; D ambiguous. The CDR3 has 13 residues. The V gene lost 4 bases and the J gene lost 5 bases, with 11 bases spanning the gap. Germline-derived CDR1 and CDR2 are SEHNR and FQNEAQ (reference sequence). The CDR3 sequence: CASSYTPGTEAFF. The CDR3 region has the DNA TGTGCCAGCAGCTACACCCCAGGAACTGAAGCTTTCTTT.

This clone was seen a few times. The genes are TRBV5-4 and TRBJ2-3, with D tentatively TRBD2 (6 bases). CDR1 and CDR2 (germline): SGHNT, YYREEE (reference sequence). CDR3 length: 12 residues. V lost 4 bases and J 9 bases, leaving 12 bases between the germline ends. CDR3: CASSRKEGTQYF. CDR3 DNA: TGTGCCAGCAGCCGCAAGGAGGGGACGCAGTATTTT.

This clone was observed a single time. The chain uses TRBV5-1 and TRBJ1-1, with 8 bases lining up with TRBD1. V shed 4 bases, J shed 4 bases, and the junction held 12 bases outside the gene matches. Looked up from germline, CDR1 is SGHRS and CDR2 is YFSETQ. CDR3 length: 16 amino acids. Here the CDR3 DNA reads TGCGCCAGCAGCGCCCAGGACAGGGCTCTAGGCACTGAAGCTTTCTTT. Translated: CASSAQDRALGTEAFF.

The chain links TRBV7-9 to TRBJ2-1; TRBD1 is a possible D gene (5 bases). V was trimmed by 6 bases and J by 7 bases, leaving 25 bases between them. Per germline, CDR1 SEHNR and CDR2 FQNEAQ (reference sequence). The CDR3 is made up of 17 amino acids. The DNA of the CDR3 is TGTGCCAGCAGATTTGGTGGCCCGGTCACTCCAGGGAATGAGCAGTTCTTC. Amino acids: CASRFGGPVTPGNEQFF. Full variable domain (remainder filled in from reference TRBV7-9 and TRBJ2-1): DTGVSQNPRHKITKRGQNVTFRCDPISEHNRLYWYRQTLGQGPEFLTYFQNEAQLEKSRLLSDRFSAERPKGSFSTLEIQRTEQGDSAMYLCASRFGGPVTPGNEQFFGPGTRLTVL.

J is TRBJ2-1 and V is TRBV5-1; 8 bases map to TRBD2. CDR3 length equals 14 residues. Germline CDR1 is SGHRS and CDR2 is YFSETQ. The V gene end was trimmed by 4 bases and the J gene end by 9 bases; junction bases not matched to a gene: 9. The CDR3 spells CASSLGTSSLEQFF. The CDR3 coding sequence is TGCGCCAGCAGCCTCGGGACTAGTTCACTTGAGCAGTTCTTC.

This chain links TRBV19 with TRBJ2-5; 10 bases fit TRBD1. The CDR3 is 14 amino acids. The germline V gene has CDR1 LNHDA and CDR2 SQIVND (reference sequence). J was trimmed by 4 bases and V by 3 bases; bases with no gene match: 2. The CDR3 sequence is CASSIRTGGETQYF. The CDR3 coding sequence is TGTGCCAGTAGTATCCGGACAGGGGGAGAGACCCAGTACTTC.

The chain uses TRBV27 and TRBJ2-7; 16 positions match TRBD2. J lost 3 bases, V lost 11 bases, and 16 bases had no gene match. CDR3 length: 18 residues. Germline V gene sequence: CDR1 MNHEY, CDR2 SMNVEV (reference sequence). The CDR3 DNA reads as TGTGCCGGCCCTGAGGGACTAGCGGGAGGGCCGCCTTGCTACGAGCAGTACTTC. Protein product: CAGPEGLAGGPPCYEQYF.

The V gene is TRBV7-3, the J gene TRBJ1-2; the D gene is possibly TRBD1 (5 bases). The length of the CDR3 is 12 residues. Trimming cost V 3 bases and J 4 bases, with 6 bases left between them. Germline V gene lookup returns CDR1 SGHTA and CDR2 FQGTGA. In DNA, the CDR3 is TGTGCCAGCAGCTTTCAGGGCTATGGCTACACCTTC. Protein product: CASSFQGYGYTF. Drawing the rest from reference TRBV7-3 and TRBJ1-2, the complete variable domain is GAGVSQTPSNKVTEKGKYVELRCDPISGHTALYWYRQSLGQGPEFLIYFQGTGAADDSGLPNDRFFAVRPEGSVSTLKIQRTERGDSAVYLCASSFQGYGYTFGSGTRLTVV.